Shown below are 27 T cell receptor beta chains from a single sample sequenced in a study of cytomegalovirus exposure and HLA in healthy donors. The table came from immunoSEQ multiplex PCR; TCRdb's copy has only in-frame clones and leaves some out. The repertoire holds 90,000 to 150,000 clones, with around 89% as singletons. The sample was PBMCs. The receptor source for this set is a woman aged 18-29 years in good health and CMV-seropositive.

About this clone itself: One end of the junction is discordant with germline, which a read error may explain. The chain employs TRBV7-7 and TRBJ2-5, with TRBD2 matching over 14 bases. The CDR3 is made up of 16 amino acids. The germline V gene has CDR1 SSHAT and CDR2 FNYEAQ (reference sequence). The CDR3 here is CASSLRLAGGPETQYF. The CDR3, as DNA: TGTGCTAGCAGCTTGAGACTAGCGGGGGGGCCAGAGACCCAGTACTTC.

V is TRBV11-2 and J is TRBJ1-1, with a possible D match to TRBD1 (5 bases). Germline-derived CDR1 and CDR2 are SGHAT and FQNNGV. Deletions cut 5 bases from V and 3 bases from J, with 13 bases between. The CDR3 is 14 residues long. The CDR3 loop reads CASSDRDSDTEAFF. The CDR3 DNA reads as TGTGCCAGCAGCGATCGGGACTCGGACACTGAAGCTTTCTTT.

The V call is TRBV15, the J call TRBJ1-2; D is ambiguous. The V end was cut by 0 bases, the J end by 4 bases, with 12 bases between. Germline-derived CDR1 and CDR2 are LNHNV and YYDKDF (reference sequence). The CDR3 sequence is 15 residues long. The CDR3 loop is CATSRDEVASYGYTF. The CDR3 DNA is TGTGCCACCAGCAGAGATGAGGTGGCCTCCTATGGCTACACCTTC.

V gene TRBV19 combines with J gene TRBJ1-1; no firm D call. The CDR3 consists of 15 residues. V was clipped by 1 base and J by 1 base, with 10 bases between them. Germline V CDR1 and CDR2: LNHDA, SQIVND (reference sequence). The CDR3 DNA reads TGTGCCAGTAGTATAGGTGAGGTTTCGAACACTGAAGCTTTCTTT. This sequence encodes CASSIGEVSNTEAFF.

V gene TRBV10-2 combines with J gene TRBJ1-1, with D possibly being TRBD1 (6 bases). CDR1 and CDR2 from the germline V gene are WSHSY and SAAADI. The V and J ends lost 6 bases and 1 base respectively, with 9 bases between them. This CDR3 is built from 13 residues. This CDR3 reads CASREGQNTEAFF. The CDR3 nucleotides read TGCGCCAGCAGAGAGGGACAGAACACTGAAGCTTTCTTT.

The CDR3 sequence: CASGQGTSTEAFF. For the CDR3, the DNA is TGTGCCAGCGGACAGGGGACGAGCACTGAAGCTTTCTTT. The rearrangement links TRBV2 to TRBJ1-1; 9 bases are shared with TRBD1. Losses at the gene ends were 8 bases for V and 4 bases for J; bases not matched to a gene: 5. The length of the CDR3 is 13 residues. Germline V gene sequence: CDR1 SNHLY, CDR2 FYNNEI. The full variable domain, its missing parts supplied by reference TRBV2 and TRBJ1-1, is EPEVTQTPSHQVTQMGQEVILRCVPISNHLYFYWYRQILGQKVEFLVSFYNNEISEKSEIFDDQFSVERPDGSNFTLKIRSTKLEDSAMYFCASGQGTSTEAFFGQGTRLTVV.

The J gene is TRBJ2-7, the V gene TRBV2; 10 positions agree with TRBD1. The CDR3 covers 14 residues. CDR1 SNHLY and CDR2 FYNNEI come from the germline V gene. Trimming took 7 bases from V and 4 from J; bases not matched to a gene: 7. The CDR3 loop reads CASTPGQGDYEQYF. The CDR3 nucleotides read TGTGCCAGCACCCCCGGACAGGGGGATTACGAGCAGTACTTC.

V gene TRBV4-1 combines with J gene TRBJ2-2; the match to TRBD2 covers 12 bases. V trimming: 4 bases; J trimming: 5 bases; junction bases outside the gene matches: 5. Per the germline V gene, CDR1 is MGHRA and CDR2 is YSYEKL. The CDR3 totals 16 residues. DNA for the CDR3: TGCGCCAGCAGCCTTGGACTAGCGGGGACAACCGGGGAGCTGTTTTTT. Residues: CASSLGLAGTTGELFF.

The rearrangement uses TRBV30 and TRBJ2-7, with TRBD2 matching 11 bases. The CDR3 is 17 amino acids. The junction had 16 bases not matched to a gene; V was cut back by 3 bases and J by 6 bases. Germline loops: CDR1 GTSNPN, CDR2 SVGIG (reference sequence). CDR3 DNA: TGTGCCTGGAGGCGGGGAGCTAGCGGGGGGCCGTCCAGCGAGCAGTACTTC. It yields the protein CAWRRGASGGPSSEQYF. Supplemented by reference TRBV30 and TRBJ2-7, the full variable domain reads SQTIHQWPATLVQPVGSPLSLECTVEGTSNPNLYWYRQAAGRGLQLLFYSVGIGQISSEVPQNLSASRPQDRQFILSSKKLLLSDSGFYLCAWRRGASGGPSSEQYFGPGTRLTVT.

The gene calls are TRBV29-1 and TRBJ2-7; tentative D call: TRBD2 (6 bases). This CDR3 spans 15 amino acids. Germline V lookup: CDR1 SQVTM, CDR2 ANQGSEA. Trimming took 2 bases from V and 5 from J, leaving 19 bases between them. The CDR3 spells CSVESQGPPGDEQYF. The CDR3 DNA reads TGCAGCGTTGAATCTCAGGGCCCGCCGGGGGACGAGCAGTACTTC.

Written as DNA, the CDR3 is TGTGCCAGCAGAACCGGGACAGGCCTCTACGAGCAGTACTTC. It encodes CASRTGTGLYEQYF. The chain employs TRBV6-1 and TRBJ2-7; 8 bases fit TRBD1. With V trimmed by 6 bases and J by 3 bases, 7 bases remained unmatched. This CDR3 spans 14 amino acids. Germline V gives CDR1 MNHNS, CDR2 SASEGT.

This chain connects TRBV19 to TRBJ1-4, with D possibly matching TRBD1 (5 bases). Germline V lookup: CDR1 LNHDA, CDR2 SQIVND (reference sequence). V shed 3 bases and J shed 8 bases, with 13 bases lying between them. This CDR3 contains 14 residues. The CDR3 loop is CASSIARGDEKLFF. Here the CDR3 DNA reads TGTGCCAGTAGTATCGCCCGGGGGGACGAAAAACTGTTTTTT.

The CDR3 sequence: CASSYSTGEWRGYTF. The CDR3 nucleotides are TGTGCCAGCAGTTACTCGACCGGGGAGTGGAGAGGCTACACCTTC. J is TRBJ1-2 and V is TRBV6-5; D call uncertain. This CDR3 region has 15 residues. Trimming cost V 0 bases and J 8 bases, with 16 bases left between them. Germline CDR1 and CDR2: MNHEY and SVGAGI.

The rearrangement joins TRBV18 to TRBJ2-7; weak D call: TRBD1 (6 bases). The CDR3 length is 15 residues. Looked up from germline, CDR1 is KGHSH and CDR2 is LQKENI. Trimming cost V 2 bases and J 6 bases, with 17 bases left between them. CDR3 sequence reads: CASSPTLTGEGEQYF. The CDR3 nucleotides read TGTGCCAGCTCACCAACATTGACAGGTGAAGGCGAGCAGTACTTC. The full variable domain, completed using reference TRBV18 and TRBJ2-7, is NAGVMQNPRHLVRRRGQEARLRCSPMKGHSHVYWYRQLPEEGLKFMVYLQKENIIDESGMPKERFSAEFPKEGPSILRIQQVVRGDSAAYFCASSPTLTGEGEQYFGPGTRLTVT.

The chain combines TRBV5-1 with TRBJ2-7, with 8 bases fitting TRBD1. The J segment lost 5 bases and the V segment lost 4 bases, leaving 8 bases of the junction unmatched. The CDR3 runs 14 residues. Germline values: CDR1 SGHRS, CDR2 YFSETQ. As DNA, the CDR3 is TGCGCCAGCAGCGGTGGGACAGGATCCCACGAGCAGTACTTC. Translating gives CASSGGTGSHEQYF. The variable domain in full, completed from reference TRBV5-1 and TRBJ2-7, reads KAGVTQTPRYLIKTRGQQVTLSCSPISGHRSVSWYQQTPGQGLQFLFEYFSETQRNKGNFPGRFSGRQFSNSRSEMNVSTLELGDSALYLCASSGGTGSHEQYFGPGTRLTVT.

This chain uses TRBV7-9 with TRBJ1-5, with D hard to call. V was cut by 1 base and J by 5 bases, with 3 bases left in between. The length of the CDR3 is 12 residues. Germline V gene data show CDR1 as SEHNR and CDR2 as FQNEAQ (reference sequence). CDR3 loop: CASSLGDQPQHF. CDR3 sequence (DNA): TGTGCCAGCAGCTTAGGCGATCAGCCCCAGCATTTT.

This chain uses TRBV5-1 with TRBJ1-1; 7 bases agree with TRBD1. The CDR3 has 13 amino acids. V lost 4 bases, J lost 3 bases, and 3 bases stayed unmatched. In germline, CDR1 is SGHRS, CDR2 YFSETQ. The DNA of the CDR3 is TGCGCCAGCAGCCCCACAGGGGACACTGAAGCTTTCTTT. Amino acid sequence: CASSPTGDTEAFF.

V usage is TRBV6-1 and J usage is TRBJ2-2; 7 bases are a match to TRBD1. Germline V gene sequence: CDR1 MNHNS, CDR2 SASEGT. This CDR3 is 15 amino acids long. V was clipped by 5 bases and J by 1 base; unmatched bases: 4. The CDR3: CASSMGQRNTGELFF. For the CDR3, the DNA is TGTGCCAGCAGTATGGGACAGCGGAACACCGGGGAGCTGTTTTTT.

V is TRBV19 and J is TRBJ1-2, with a possible D match to TRBD1 (6 bases). The V gene's germline CDR1 is LNHDA and CDR2 SQIVND (reference sequence). Trimming left V 4 bases short and J 4 bases short, with 13 bases between. This CDR3 has 14 amino acids. CDR3 nucleotides: TGTGCCAGTAGTACCTCCCGGACAGTCTATGGCTACACCTTC. Its translation is CASSTSRTVYGYTF.

The V gene is TRBV6-1, the J gene TRBJ2-3; a possible D gene is TRBD2 (5 bases). The CDR3 has 13 residues. CDR1 and CDR2 (germline): MNHNS, SASEGT. V dropped 6 bases and J dropped 6 bases, with 13 bases sitting between them. The CDR3 DNA reads as TGTGCCAGCAGGACTACTTACCGGGATACGCAGTATTTT. Translation: CASRTTYRDTQYF.

This clone was seen more than once but under ten times. This chain connects TRBV5-4 to TRBJ2-3; D ambiguous. V gave up 1 base and J gave up 4 bases, with 13 bases separating them. This CDR3 spans 15 amino acids. Per the germline V gene, CDR1 is SGHNT and CDR2 is YYREEE (reference sequence). CDR3 nucleotides: TGTGCCAGCAGCTTGTCTCTAGTTACTTCAGATACGCAGTATTTT. It specifies CASSLSLVTSDTQYF.

CDR3 residues: CAWETWDRVSYEQYF. The CDR3 DNA reads TGTGCCTGGGAAACGTGGGACAGGGTATCCTACGAGCAGTACTTC. J is TRBJ2-7 and V is TRBV30, with 9 bases matching TRBD1. The CDR3 consists of 15 residues. Germline-derived CDR1 and CDR2 are GTSNPN and SVGIG (reference sequence). V dropped 5 bases and J dropped 1; count of bases not matched to a gene: 9.

CDR3 amino acids: CASSWTEHNEQFF. In DNA, the CDR3 is TGCGCCAGCAGCTGGACAGAGCACAATGAGCAGTTCTTC. The rearrangement uses TRBV5-1 and TRBJ2-1, with D perhaps matching TRBD1 (6 bases). V gave up 3 bases and J gave up 5 bases, with 9 bases separating them. The CDR3 totals 13 residues. Germline V gene sequence: CDR1 SGHRS, CDR2 YFSETQ. Drawing the rest from reference TRBV5-1 and TRBJ2-1, the complete variable domain is KAGVTQTPRYLIKTRGQQVTLSCSPISGHRSVSWYQQTPGQGLQFLFEYFSETQRNKGNFPGRFSGRQFSNSRSEMNVSTLELGDSALYLCASSWTEHNEQFFGPGTRLTVL.

The rearrangement joins TRBV11-2 to TRBJ1-2; 7 bases fit TRBD1. Germline V gives CDR1 SGHAT, CDR2 FQNNGV. The CDR3 is made up of 16 amino acids. J lost 4 bases, V lost 1 base, and 9 bases had no gene match. CDR3 sequence: CASSLGFFGTAYGYTF. In DNA form, the CDR3 reads TGTGCCAGCAGCTTAGGTTTCTTTGGGACAGCCTATGGCTACACCTTC.

V usage is TRBV11-3 and J usage is TRBJ1-1, with D tentatively TRBD1 (6 bases). This CDR3 region has 14 residues. The V end lost 5 bases, the J end lost 4 bases, and 14 bases lay between the germline ends. Per germline, CDR1 SGHNT and CDR2 YENEEA. The CDR3 sequence: CASSPPPRGTEAFF. The CDR3 nucleotides read TGTGCCAGCAGCCCGCCCCCCAGGGGCACTGAAGCTTTCTTT. Complete variable domain (other parts from reference TRBV11-3 and TRBJ1-1): EAGVVQSPRYKIIEKKQPVAFWCNPISGHNTLYWYLQNLGQGPELLIRYENEEAVDDSQLPKDRFSAERLKGVDSTLKIQPAELGDSAVYLCASSPPPRGTEAFFGQGTRLTVV.

The gene calls are TRBV25-1 and TRBJ1-5; D unresolved. Trimming removed 1 base at V and 3 bases at J, with 10 bases between. The germline CDR1 and CDR2 sequences are MGHDK and SYGVNS. This CDR3 has 15 amino acids. CDR3 nucleotides: TGTGCCAGCAGTGAATCCGGGGTCTACAATCAGCCCCAGCATTTT. Its protein product is CASSESGVYNQPQHF.

The chain links TRBV5-1 to TRBJ2-7, with D perhaps matching TRBD2 (5 bases). The V gene lost 5 bases and the J gene lost 3 bases, with 6 bases spanning the gap. This CDR3 spans 11 amino acids. Looked up from germline, CDR1 is SGHRS and CDR2 is YFSETQ. CDR3 nucleotide sequence: TGCGCCAGCAGGACTAACTACGAGCAGTACTTC. Protein: CASRTNYEQYF.